The 7 T cell receptor beta chains reported below all come from one sample, sequenced in a study of persistence of HIV-infected CD4 T cells. Antigen specificity for these receptors is unknown. Overlapping HIV-1 Gag 15-mer peptides at roughly 1 ug per peptide per mL were used. Memory cells lacking CD40L and CD69 with high CD45RO were sorted. The immunoSEQ assay was version 4, run in survey mode. Assay: immunoSEQ multiplex PCR; the TCRdb copy retains only in-frame clones and omits some. The data hold tens of thousands of clones, with 65% to 80% observed a single time. The input for sequencing was CD4+ T cells sorted from PBMCs after approximately 18-hour stimulation, taken from a patient who received antiretroviral therapy. The receptors were sampled from an adult man with HIV who was CMV-seropositive.

The J gene is TRBJ2-2, the V gene TRBV27; 12 bases line up with TRBD1. The V and J ends lost 3 bases and 6 bases, in that order; junction bases with no gene match: 5. Per germline, CDR1 MNHEY and CDR2 SMNVEV (reference sequence). The CDR3 contains 16 residues. CDR3: CASSFQWDRGPGELFF. In nucleotides, the CDR3 is TGTGCCAGCAGTTTCCAATGGGACAGGGGGCCCGGGGAGCTGTTTTTT.

The rearrangement uses TRBV6-5 and TRBJ1-1; D may be TRBD1 (5 bases). The V gene's germline CDR1 is MNHEY and CDR2 SVGAGI. Between the trimmed V and J ends, which lost 2 bases and 6 bases, there was a span of 16 bases. The CDR3 loop spans 15 amino acids. In DNA, the CDR3 is TGTGCCAGCAGTTACCCCTCAGGGAAGGGAGCTGAAGCTTTCTTT. This codes for CASSYPSGKGAEAFF.

The rearrangement links TRBV6-1 to TRBJ2-7; 8 bases agree with TRBD1. V was pared by 4 bases and J by 4 bases, with 15 bases of the junction left unmatched. The germline V gene has CDR1 MNHNS and CDR2 SASEGT. This CDR3 is built from 17 residues. The CDR3 DNA reads TGTGCCAGCAGTGGGGAGATTACCGGGACAGGCGGGTACGAGCAGTACTTC. Amino acids: CASSGEITGTGGYEQYF.

V usage is TRBV2 and J usage is TRBJ1-3, with TRBD1 identical over 7 bases. Trimming took 4 bases from V and 0 from J; bases not matched to a gene: 6. The germline CDR1 and CDR2 sequences are SNHLY and FYNNEI. The CDR3 runs 16 residues. This CDR3 reads CASSGTGVLSGNTIYF. DNA for the CDR3: TGTGCCAGCAGTGGTACAGGGGTGCTCTCTGGAAACACCATATATTTT.

This rearrangement joins TRBV28 to TRBJ1-5; D remains unclear. This CDR3 has 15 residues. CDR1 MDHEN and CDR2 SYDVKM come from the germline V gene. Trimming left V 4 bases short and J 3 bases short, with 13 bases between. The CDR3 DNA follows: TGTGCCAGCAGTTCCCGACTCCCTATCAATCAGCCCCAGCATTTT. It yields the protein CASSSRLPINQPQHF.

V gene TRBV4-1 combines with J gene TRBJ1-1, with unresolved D. The CDR3 has 13 amino acids. Trimming stripped 5 bases from V and 2 bases from J, with 9 bases between. The germline V gene encodes CDR1 MGHRA and CDR2 YSYEKL. The CDR3 DNA follows: TGCGCCAGCAGCTTTAAATCTAACACTGAAGCTTTCTTT. Its translation: CASSFKSNTEAFF.

The chain has TRBV7-2 and TRBJ2-7; D possibly corresponds to TRBD1 (5 bases). The germline V gene encodes CDR1 SGHTA and CDR2 FQGNSA. Trimming cost V 5 bases and J 6 bases, with 14 bases left between them. This CDR3 region has 13 residues. The DNA for the CDR3 is TGTGCCAGCAGCCAAGGGGTGCGGCGCGAGCAGTACTTC. It is translated as CASSQGVRREQYF.